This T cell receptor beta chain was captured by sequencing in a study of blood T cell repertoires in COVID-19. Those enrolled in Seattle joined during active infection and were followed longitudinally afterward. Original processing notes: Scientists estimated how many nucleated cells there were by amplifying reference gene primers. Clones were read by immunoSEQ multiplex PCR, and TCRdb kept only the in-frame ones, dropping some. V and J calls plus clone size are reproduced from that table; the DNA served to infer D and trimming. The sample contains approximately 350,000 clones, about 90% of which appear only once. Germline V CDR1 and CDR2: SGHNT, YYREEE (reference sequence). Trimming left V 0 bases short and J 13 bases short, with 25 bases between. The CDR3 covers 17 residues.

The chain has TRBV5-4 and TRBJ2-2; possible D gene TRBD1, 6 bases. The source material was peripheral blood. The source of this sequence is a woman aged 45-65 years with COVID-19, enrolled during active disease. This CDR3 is CASSLAGQRMLGSGLFF. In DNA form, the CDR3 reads TGTGCCAGCAGCTTGGCCGGACAGAGAATGTTGGGATCGGGGCTGTTTTTT. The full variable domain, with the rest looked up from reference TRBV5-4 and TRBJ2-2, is ETGVTQSPTHLIKTRGQQVTLRCSSQSGHNTVSWYQQALGQGPQFIFQYYREEENGRGNFPPRFSGLQFPNYSSELNVNALELDDSALYLCASSLAGQRMLGSGLFFGEGSRLTVL.